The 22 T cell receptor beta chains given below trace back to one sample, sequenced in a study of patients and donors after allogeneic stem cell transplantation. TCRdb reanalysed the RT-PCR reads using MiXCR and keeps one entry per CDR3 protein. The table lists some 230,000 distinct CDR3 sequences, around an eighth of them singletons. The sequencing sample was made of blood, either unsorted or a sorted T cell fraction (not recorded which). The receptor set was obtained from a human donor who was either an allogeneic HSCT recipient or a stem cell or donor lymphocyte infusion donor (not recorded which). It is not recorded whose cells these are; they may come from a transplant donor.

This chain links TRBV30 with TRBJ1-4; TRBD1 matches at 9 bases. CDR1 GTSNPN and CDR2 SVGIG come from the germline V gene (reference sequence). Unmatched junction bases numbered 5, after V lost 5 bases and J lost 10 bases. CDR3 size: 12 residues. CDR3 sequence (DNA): TGTGCCTGGGAACAGGGGGCGGGAAAACTGTTTTTT. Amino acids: CAWEQGAGKLFF.

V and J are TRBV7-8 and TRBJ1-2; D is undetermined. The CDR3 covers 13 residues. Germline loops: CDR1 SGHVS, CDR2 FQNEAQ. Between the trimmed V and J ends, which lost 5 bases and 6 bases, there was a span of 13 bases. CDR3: CASSPLDVDGYTF. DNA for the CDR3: TGTGCCAGCAGCCCCCTTGATGTGGATGGCTACACCTTC.

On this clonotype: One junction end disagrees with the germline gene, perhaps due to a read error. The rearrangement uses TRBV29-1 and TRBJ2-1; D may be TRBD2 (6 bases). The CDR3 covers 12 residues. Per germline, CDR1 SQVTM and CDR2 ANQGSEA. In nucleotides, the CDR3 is TGCAGCGTGGAAGCCGGGGCGGGACCCCAGGCCTTC. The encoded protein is CSVEAGAGPQAF.

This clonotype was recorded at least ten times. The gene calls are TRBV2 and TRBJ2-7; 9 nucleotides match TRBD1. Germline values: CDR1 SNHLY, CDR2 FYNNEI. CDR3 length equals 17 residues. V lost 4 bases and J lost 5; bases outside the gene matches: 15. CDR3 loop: CASSGGGQGVLFDEQYF. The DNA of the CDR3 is TGTGCCAGCAGTGGAGGGGGACAGGGTGTCCTTTTCGACGAGCAGTACTTC.

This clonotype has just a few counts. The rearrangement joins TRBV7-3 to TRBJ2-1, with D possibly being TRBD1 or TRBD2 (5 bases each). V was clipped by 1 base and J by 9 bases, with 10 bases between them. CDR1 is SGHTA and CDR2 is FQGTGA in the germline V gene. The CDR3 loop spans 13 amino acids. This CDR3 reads CASSLIRGLEQFF. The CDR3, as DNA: TGTGCCAGCAGCTTAATCCGGGGCCTTGAGCAGTTCTTC.

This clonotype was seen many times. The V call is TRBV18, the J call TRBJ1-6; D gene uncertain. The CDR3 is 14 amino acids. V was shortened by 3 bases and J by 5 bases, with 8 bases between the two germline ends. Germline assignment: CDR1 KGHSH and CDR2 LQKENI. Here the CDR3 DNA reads TGTGCCAGCTCACCTCAGAAGGATAATTCACCCCTCCACTTT. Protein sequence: CASSPQKDNSPLHF. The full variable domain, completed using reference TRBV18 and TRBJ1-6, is NAGVMQNPRHLVRRRGQEARLRCSPMKGHSHVYWYRQLPEEGLKFMVYLQKENIIDESGMPKERFSAEFPKEGPSILRIQQVVRGDSAAYFCASSPQKDNSPLHFGNGTRLTVT.

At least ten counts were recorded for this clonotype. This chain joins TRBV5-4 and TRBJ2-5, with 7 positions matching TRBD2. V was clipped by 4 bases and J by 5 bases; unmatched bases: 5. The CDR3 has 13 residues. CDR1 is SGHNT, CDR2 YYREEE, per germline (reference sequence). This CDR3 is CASSGGSSETQYF. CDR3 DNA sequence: TGTGCCAGCAGCGGCGGGAGTTCGGAGACCCAGTACTTC. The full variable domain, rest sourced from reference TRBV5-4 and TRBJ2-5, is ETGVTQSPTHLIKTRGQQVTLRCSSQSGHNTVSWYQQALGQGPQFIFQYYREEENGRGNFPPRFSGLQFPNYSSELNVNALELDDSALYLCASSGGSSETQYFGPGTRLLVL.

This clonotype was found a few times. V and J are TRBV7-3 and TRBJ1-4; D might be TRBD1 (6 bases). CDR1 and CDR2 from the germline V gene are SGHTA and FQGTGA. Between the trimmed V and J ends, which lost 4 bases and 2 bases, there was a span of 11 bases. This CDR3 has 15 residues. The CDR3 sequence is CASSSTGSTNEKLFF. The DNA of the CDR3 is TGTGCCAGCAGCTCAACAGGGTCCACTAATGAAAAACTGTTTTTT. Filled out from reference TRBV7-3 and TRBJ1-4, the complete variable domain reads GAGVSQTPSNKVTEKGKYVELRCDPISGHTALYWYRQSLGQGPEFLIYFQGTGAADDSGLPNDRFFAVRPEGSVSTLKIQRTERGDSAVYLCASSSTGSTNEKLFFGSGTQLSVL.

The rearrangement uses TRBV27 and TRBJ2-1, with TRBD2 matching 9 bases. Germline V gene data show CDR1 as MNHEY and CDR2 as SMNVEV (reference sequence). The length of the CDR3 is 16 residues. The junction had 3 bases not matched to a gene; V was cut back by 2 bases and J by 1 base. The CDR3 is CASSLQAGGSYNEQFF. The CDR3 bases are TGTGCCAGCAGTTTACAAGCGGGGGGATCCTACAATGAGCAGTTCTTC.

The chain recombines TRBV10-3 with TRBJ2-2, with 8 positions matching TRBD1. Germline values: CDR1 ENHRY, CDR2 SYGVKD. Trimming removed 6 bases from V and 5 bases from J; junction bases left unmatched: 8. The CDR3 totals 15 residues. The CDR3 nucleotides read TGTGCCATCAGCAAGACAGGGGCCCCAACCGGGGAGCTGTTTTTT. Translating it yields CAISKTGAPTGELFF.

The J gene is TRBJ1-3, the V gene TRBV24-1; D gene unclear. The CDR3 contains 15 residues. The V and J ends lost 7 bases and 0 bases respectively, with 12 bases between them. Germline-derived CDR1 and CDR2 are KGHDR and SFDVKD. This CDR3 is CATSLELFSGNTIYF. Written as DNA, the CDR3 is TGTGCCACCAGCCTAGAGCTTTTCTCTGGAAACACCATATATTTT.

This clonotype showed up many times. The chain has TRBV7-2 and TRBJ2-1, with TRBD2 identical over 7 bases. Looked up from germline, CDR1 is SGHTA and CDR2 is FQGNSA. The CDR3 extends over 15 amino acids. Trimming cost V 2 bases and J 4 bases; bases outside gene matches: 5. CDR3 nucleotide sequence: TGTGCCAGCAGCTTACGGCGCGGGAGATACAATGAGCAGTTCTTC. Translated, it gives CASSLRRGRYNEQFF.

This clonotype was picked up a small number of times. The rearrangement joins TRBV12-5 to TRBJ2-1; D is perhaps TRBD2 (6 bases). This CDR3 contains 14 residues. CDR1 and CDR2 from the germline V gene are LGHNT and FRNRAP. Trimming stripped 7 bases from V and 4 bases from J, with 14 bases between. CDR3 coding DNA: TGTGCTAGTGAAGGCGGGACTTTTTACAATGAGCAGTTCTTC. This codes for CASEGGTFYNEQFF. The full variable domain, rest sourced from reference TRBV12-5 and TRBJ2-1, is DARVTQTPRHKVTEMGQEVTMRCQPILGHNTVFWYRQTMMQGLELLAYFRNRAPLDDSGMPKDRFSAEMPDATLATLKIQPSEPRDSAVYFCASEGGTFYNEQFFGPGTRLTVL.

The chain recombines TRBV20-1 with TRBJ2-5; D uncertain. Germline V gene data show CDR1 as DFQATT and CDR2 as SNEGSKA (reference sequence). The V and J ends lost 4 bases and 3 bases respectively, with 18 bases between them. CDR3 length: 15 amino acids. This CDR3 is CSATAPGPAEETQYF. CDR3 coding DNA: TGCAGTGCTACCGCTCCCGGGCCGGCGGAAGAGACCCAGTACTTC.

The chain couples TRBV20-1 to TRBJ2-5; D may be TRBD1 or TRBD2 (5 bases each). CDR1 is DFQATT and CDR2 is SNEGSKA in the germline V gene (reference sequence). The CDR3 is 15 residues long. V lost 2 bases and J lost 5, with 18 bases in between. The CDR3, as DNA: TGCAGTGCTAGATCCTCAATGGGGACCTTGGAGACCCAGTACTTC. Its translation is CSARSSMGTLETQYF.

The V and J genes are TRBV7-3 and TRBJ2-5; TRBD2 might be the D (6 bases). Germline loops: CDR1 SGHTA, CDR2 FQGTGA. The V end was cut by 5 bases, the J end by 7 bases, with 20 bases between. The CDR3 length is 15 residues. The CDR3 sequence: CASSPRGRREATQYF. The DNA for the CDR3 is TGTGCCAGCAGCCCGCGGGGTCGGAGGGAAGCGACCCAGTACTTC.

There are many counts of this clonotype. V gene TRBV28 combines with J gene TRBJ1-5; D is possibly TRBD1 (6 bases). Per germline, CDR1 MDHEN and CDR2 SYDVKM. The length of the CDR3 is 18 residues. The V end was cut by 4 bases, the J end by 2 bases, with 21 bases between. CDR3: CASSSGRSGHRGNQPQHF. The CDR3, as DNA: TGTGCCAGCAGTTCCGGACGATCGGGACATCGTGGCAATCAGCCCCAGCATTTT.

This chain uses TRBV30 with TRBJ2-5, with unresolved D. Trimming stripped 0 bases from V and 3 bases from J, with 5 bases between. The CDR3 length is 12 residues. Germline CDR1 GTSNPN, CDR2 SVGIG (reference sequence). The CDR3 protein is CAWSVIKETQYF. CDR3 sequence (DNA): TGTGCCTGGAGTGTAATCAAAGAGACCCAGTACTTC.

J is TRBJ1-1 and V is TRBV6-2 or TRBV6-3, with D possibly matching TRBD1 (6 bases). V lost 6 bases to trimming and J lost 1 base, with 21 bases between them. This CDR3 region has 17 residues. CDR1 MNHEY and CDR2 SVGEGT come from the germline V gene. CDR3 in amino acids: CASRSRTGLVKNTEAFF. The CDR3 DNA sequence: TGTGCCAGCAGATCCAGAACAGGGTTGGTTAAGAACACTGAAGCTTTCTTT.

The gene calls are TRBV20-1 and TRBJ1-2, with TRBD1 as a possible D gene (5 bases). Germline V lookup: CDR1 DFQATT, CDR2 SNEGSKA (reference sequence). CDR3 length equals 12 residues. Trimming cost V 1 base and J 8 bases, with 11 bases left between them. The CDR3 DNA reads TGCAGTGCTAGAGGACAGTTTTGGGGCTACACCTTC. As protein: CSARGQFWGYTF.

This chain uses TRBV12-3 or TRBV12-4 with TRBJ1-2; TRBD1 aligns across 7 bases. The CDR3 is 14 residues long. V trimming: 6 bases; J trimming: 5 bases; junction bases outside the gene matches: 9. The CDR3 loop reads CASSPGYRGYGYTF. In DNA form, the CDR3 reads TGTGCCAGCAGCCCCGGTTACAGGGGATATGGCTACACCTTC.

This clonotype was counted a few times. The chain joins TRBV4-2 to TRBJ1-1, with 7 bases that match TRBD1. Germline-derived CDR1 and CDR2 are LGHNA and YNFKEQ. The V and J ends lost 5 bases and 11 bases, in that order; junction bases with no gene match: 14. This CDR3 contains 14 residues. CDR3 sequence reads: CASSTRDSHTGAFF. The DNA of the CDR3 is TGTGCCAGCAGCACCCGGGACAGTCATACCGGGGCTTTCTTT.